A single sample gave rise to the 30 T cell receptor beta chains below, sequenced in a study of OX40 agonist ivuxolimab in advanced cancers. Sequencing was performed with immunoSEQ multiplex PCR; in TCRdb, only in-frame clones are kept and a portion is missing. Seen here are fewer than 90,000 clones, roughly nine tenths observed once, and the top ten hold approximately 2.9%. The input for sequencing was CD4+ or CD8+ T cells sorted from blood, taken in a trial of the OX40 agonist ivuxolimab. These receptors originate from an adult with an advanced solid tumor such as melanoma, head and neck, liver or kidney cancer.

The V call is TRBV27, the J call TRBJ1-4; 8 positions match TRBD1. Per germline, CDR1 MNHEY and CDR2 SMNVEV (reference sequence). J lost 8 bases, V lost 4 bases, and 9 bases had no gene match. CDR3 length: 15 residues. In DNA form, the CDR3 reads TGTGCCAGCAGTTCGATTCAGGGGGCGTGGGAAAAACTGTTTTTT. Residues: CASSSIQGAWEKLFF.

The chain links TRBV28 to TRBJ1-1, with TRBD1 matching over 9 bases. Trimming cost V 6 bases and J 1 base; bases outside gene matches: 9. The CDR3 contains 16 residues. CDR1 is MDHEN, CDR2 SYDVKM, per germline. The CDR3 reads CASRHDRGVKNTEAFF. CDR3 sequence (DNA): TGTGCCAGCAGACATGACAGGGGGGTAAAGAACACTGAAGCTTTCTTT.

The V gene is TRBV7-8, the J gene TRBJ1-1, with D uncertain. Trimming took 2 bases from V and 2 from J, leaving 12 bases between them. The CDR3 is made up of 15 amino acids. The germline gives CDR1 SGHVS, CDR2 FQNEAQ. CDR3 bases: TGTGCCAGCAGCTTACTCCGAGTCGGAAACACTGAAGCTTTCTTT. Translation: CASSLLRVGNTEAFF.

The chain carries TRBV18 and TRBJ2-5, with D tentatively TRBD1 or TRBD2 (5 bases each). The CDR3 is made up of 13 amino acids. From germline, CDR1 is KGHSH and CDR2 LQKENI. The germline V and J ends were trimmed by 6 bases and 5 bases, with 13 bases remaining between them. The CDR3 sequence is CASSLAWGETQYF. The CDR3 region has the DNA TGTGCCAGCTCCCTCGCGTGGGGGGAGACCCAGTACTTC. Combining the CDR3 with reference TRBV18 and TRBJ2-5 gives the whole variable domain NAGVMQNPRHLVRRRGQEARLRCSPMKGHSHVYWYRQLPEEGLKFMVYLQKENIIDESGMPKERFSAEFPKEGPSILRIQQVVRGDSAAYFCASSLAWGETQYFGPGTRLLVL.

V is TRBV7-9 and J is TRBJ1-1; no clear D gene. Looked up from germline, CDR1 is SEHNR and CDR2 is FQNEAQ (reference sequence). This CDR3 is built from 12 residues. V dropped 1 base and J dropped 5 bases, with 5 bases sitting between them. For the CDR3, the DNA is TGTGCCAGCAGCTTAGTAGAAACTGAAGCTTTCTTT. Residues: CASSLVETEAFF.

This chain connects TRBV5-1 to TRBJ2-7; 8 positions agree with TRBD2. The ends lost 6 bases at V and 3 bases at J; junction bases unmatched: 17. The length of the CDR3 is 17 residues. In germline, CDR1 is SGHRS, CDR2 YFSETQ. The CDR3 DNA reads TGCGCCAGCATCGTCGTCGGGGGAGCGGGGGTGAACTACGAGCAGTACTTC. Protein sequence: CASIVVGGAGVNYEQYF.

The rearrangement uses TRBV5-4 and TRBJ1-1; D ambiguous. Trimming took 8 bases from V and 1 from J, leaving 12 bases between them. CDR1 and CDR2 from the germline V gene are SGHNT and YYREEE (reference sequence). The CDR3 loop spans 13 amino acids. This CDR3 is CASLRVRNTEAFF. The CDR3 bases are TGTGCCAGTCTTAGAGTGCGGAACACTGAAGCTTTCTTT.

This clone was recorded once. CDR3 amino acids: CATSRDRQGSDTQYF. The CDR3 nucleotides read TGTGCCACCAGCAGAGACAGACAGGGCTCGGATACGCAGTATTTT. V gene TRBV15 combines with J gene TRBJ2-3, with 7 bases matching TRBD1. Germline V gene sequence: CDR1 LNHNV, CDR2 YYDKDF (reference sequence). CDR3 length: 15 residues. The J segment lost 6 bases and the V segment lost 0 bases, leaving 6 bases of the junction unmatched.

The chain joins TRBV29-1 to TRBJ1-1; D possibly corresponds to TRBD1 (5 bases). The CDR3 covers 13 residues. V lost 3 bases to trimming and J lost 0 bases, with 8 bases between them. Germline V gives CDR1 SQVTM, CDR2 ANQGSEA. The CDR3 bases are TGCAGCGTTGAGGACACCATGAACACTGAAGCTTTCTTT. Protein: CSVEDTMNTEAFF.

DNA for the CDR3: TGCGCCAGCCACCTAGGGGGGCCGGGCACAGATACGCAGTATTTT. This encodes CASHLGGPGTDTQYF. The V gene is TRBV5-1, the J gene TRBJ2-3; D may correspond to TRBD1 or TRBD2 (6 bases each). Trimming left V 7 bases short and J 1 base short, with 16 bases between. CDR1 is SGHRS and CDR2 is YFSETQ in the germline V gene. This CDR3 region has 15 residues.

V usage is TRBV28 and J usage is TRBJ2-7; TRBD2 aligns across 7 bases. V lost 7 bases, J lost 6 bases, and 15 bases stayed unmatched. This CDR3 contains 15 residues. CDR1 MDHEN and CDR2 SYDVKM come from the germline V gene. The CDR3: CASTGGLPSPAEQYF. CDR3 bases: TGTGCCAGCACCGGGGGACTACCCTCGCCCGCCGAGCAGTACTTC.

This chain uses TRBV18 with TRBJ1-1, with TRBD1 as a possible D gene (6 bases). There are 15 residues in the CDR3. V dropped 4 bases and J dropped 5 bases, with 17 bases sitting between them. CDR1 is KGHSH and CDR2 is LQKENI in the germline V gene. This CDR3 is CASSRVTGSETEAFF. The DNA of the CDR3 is TGTGCCAGCTCACGCGTCACAGGGTCGGAAACTGAAGCTTTCTTT. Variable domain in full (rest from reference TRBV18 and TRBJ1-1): NAGVMQNPRHLVRRRGQEARLRCSPMKGHSHVYWYRQLPEEGLKFMVYLQKENIIDESGMPKERFSAEFPKEGPSILRIQQVVRGDSAAYFCASSRVTGSETEAFFGQGTRLTVV.

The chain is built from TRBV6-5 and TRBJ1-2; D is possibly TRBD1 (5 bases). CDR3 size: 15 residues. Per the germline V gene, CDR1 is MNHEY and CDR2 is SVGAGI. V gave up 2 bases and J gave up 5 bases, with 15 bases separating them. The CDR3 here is CASSYDTRGFYGYTF. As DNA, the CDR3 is TGTGCCAGCAGTTACGACACAAGGGGATTTTATGGCTACACCTTC.

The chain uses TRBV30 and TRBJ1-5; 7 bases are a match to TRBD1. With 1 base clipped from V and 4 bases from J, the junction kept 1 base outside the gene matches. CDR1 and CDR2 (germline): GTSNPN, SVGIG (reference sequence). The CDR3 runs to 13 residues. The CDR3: CAWSGQGNQPQHF. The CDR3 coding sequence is TGTGCCTGGAGTGGACAGGGTAATCAGCCCCAGCATTTT. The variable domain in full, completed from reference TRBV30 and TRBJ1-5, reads SQTIHQWPATLVQPVGSPLSLECTVEGTSNPNLYWYRQAAGRGLQLLFYSVGIGQISSEVPQNLSASRPQDRQFILSSKKLLLSDSGFYLCAWSGQGNQPQHFGDGTRLSIL.

The CDR3 reads CASSLDSGNTIYF. CDR3 DNA sequence: TGTGCCAGCAGCTTGGACTCTGGAAACACCATATATTTT. J is TRBJ1-3 and V is TRBV5-6, with D uncertain. The V gene lost 0 bases and the J gene lost 0 bases, with 1 base spanning the gap. From germline, CDR1 is SGHDT and CDR2 YYEEEE. The length of the CDR3 is 13 residues.

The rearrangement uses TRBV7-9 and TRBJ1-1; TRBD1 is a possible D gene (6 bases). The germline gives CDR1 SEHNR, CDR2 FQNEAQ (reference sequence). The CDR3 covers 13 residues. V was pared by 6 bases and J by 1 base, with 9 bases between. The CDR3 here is CASRLQGNTEAFF. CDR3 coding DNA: TGTGCCAGCAGGCTACAGGGGAACACTGAAGCTTTCTTT.

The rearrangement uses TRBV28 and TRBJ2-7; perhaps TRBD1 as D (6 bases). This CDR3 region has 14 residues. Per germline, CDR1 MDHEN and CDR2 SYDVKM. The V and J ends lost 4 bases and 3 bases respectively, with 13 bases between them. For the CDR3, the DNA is TGTGCCAGCAGTTCTTCAGGGGAGCTCTACGAGCAGTACTTC. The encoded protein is CASSSSGELYEQYF.

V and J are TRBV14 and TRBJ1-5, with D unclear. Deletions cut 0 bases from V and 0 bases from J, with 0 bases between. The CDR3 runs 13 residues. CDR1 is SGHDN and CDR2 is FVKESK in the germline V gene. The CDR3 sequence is CASSQDSNQPQHF. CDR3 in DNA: TGTGCCAGCAGCCAAGATAGCAATCAGCCCCAGCATTTT.

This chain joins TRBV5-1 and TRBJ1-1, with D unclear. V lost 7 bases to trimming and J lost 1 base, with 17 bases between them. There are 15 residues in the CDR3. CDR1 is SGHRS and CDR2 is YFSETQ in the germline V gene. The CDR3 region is CASGTGVWGNTEAFF. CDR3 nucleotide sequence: TGCGCCAGCGGCACGGGAGTTTGGGGGAACACTGAAGCTTTCTTT.

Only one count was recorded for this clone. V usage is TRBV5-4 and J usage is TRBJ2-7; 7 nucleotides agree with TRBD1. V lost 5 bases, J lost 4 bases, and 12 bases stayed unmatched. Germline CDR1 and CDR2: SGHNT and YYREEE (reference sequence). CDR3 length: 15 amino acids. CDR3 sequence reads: CASSFTGTANYEQYF. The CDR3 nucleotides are TGTGCCAGCAGTTTTACCGGGACAGCCAATTACGAGCAGTACTTC.

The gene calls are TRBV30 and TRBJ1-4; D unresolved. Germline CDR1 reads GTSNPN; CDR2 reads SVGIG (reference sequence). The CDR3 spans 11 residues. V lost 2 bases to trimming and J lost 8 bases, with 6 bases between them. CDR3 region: CAWSRGEKLFF. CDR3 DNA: TGTGCCTGGAGTAGAGGGGAAAAACTGTTTTTT. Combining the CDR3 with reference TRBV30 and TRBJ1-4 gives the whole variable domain SQTIHQWPATLVQPVGSPLSLECTVEGTSNPNLYWYRQAAGRGLQLLFYSVGIGQISSEVPQNLSASRPQDRQFILSSKKLLLSDSGFYLCAWSRGEKLFFGSGTQLSVL.

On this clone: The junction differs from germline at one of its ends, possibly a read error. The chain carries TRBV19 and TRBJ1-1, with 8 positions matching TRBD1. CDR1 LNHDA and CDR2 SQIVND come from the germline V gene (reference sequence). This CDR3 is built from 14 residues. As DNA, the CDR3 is TGTACCAGTAGTATCCCAGGGGGCAACACTGAAGCTTTCTTT. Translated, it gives CTSSIPGGNTEAFF.

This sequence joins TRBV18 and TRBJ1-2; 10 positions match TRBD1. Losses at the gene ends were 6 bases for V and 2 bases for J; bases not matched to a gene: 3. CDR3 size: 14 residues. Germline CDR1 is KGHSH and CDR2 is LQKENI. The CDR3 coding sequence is TGTGCCAGCTCGCTGGACAGGGGGAACTATGGCTACACCTTC. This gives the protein CASSLDRGNYGYTF.

The CDR3 sequence: CASNGGREMTQYF. CDR3 bases: TGTGCCAGCAATGGGGGCAGGGAGATGACCCAGTACTTC. The rearrangement links TRBV2 to TRBJ2-5; perhaps TRBD1 as D (6 bases). Deletions cut 7 bases from V and 7 bases from J, with 16 bases between. CDR3 size: 13 residues. Looked up from germline, CDR1 is SNHLY and CDR2 is FYNNEI. Full variable domain (remainder filled in from reference TRBV2 and TRBJ2-5): EPEVTQTPSHQVTQMGQEVILRCVPISNHLYFYWYRQILGQKVEFLVSFYNNEISEKSEIFDDQFSVERPDGSNFTLKIRSTKLEDSAMYFCASNGGREMTQYFGPGTRLLVL.

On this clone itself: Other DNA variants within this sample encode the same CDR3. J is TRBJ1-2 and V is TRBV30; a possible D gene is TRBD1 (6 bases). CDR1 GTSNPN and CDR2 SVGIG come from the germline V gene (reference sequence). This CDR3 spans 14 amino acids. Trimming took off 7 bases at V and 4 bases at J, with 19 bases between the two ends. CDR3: CASRQVSFLYGYTF. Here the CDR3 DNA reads TGTGCCTCAAGACAGGTCTCCTTTCTCTATGGCTACACCTTC.

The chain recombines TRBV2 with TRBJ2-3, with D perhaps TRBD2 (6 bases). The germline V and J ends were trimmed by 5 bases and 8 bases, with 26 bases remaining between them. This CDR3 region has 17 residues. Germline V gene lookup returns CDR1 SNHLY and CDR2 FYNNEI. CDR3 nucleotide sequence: TGTGCCAGCAGTACCACCCATAGGGACTCCGCCACCGTTACGCAGTATTTT. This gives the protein CASSTTHRDSATVTQYF. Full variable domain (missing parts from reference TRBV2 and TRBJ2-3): EPEVTQTPSHQVTQMGQEVILRCVPISNHLYFYWYRQILGQKVEFLVSFYNNEISEKSEIFDDQFSVERPDGSNFTLKIRSTKLEDSAMYFCASSTTHRDSATVTQYFGPGTRLTVL.

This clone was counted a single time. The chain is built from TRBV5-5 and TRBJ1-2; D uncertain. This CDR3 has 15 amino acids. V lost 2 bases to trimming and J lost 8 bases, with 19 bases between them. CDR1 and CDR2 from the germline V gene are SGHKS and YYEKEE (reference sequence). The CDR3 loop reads CASSFGGAGRRGYTF. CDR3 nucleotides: TGTGCCAGCAGCTTCGGTGGTGCAGGTCGCCGGGGCTACACCTTC.

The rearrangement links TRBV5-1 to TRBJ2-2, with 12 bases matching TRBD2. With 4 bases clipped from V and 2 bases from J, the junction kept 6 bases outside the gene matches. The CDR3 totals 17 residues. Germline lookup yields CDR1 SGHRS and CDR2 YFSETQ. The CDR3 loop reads CASSPGLAGRNTGELFF. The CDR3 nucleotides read TGCGCCAGCAGCCCGGGACTAGCGGGTAGAAACACCGGGGAGCTGTTTTTT. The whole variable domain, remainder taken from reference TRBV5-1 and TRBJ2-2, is KAGVTQTPRYLIKTRGQQVTLSCSPISGHRSVSWYQQTPGQGLQFLFEYFSETQRNKGNFPGRFSGRQFSNSRSEMNVSTLELGDSALYLCASSPGLAGRNTGELFFGEGSRLTVL.

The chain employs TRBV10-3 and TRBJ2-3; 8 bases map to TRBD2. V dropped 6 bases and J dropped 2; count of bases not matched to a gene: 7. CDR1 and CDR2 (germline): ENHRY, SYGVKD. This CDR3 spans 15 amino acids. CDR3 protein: CAISLLAGFTDTQYF. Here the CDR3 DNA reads TGTGCCATCAGCTTATTAGCGGGGTTCACAGATACGCAGTATTTT.

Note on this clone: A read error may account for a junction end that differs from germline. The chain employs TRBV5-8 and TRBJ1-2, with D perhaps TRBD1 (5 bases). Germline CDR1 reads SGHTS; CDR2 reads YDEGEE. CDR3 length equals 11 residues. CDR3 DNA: TGTGCCAGCAGCCCCGGACTGGGGGTAGCCTTC. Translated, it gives CASSPGLGVAF.